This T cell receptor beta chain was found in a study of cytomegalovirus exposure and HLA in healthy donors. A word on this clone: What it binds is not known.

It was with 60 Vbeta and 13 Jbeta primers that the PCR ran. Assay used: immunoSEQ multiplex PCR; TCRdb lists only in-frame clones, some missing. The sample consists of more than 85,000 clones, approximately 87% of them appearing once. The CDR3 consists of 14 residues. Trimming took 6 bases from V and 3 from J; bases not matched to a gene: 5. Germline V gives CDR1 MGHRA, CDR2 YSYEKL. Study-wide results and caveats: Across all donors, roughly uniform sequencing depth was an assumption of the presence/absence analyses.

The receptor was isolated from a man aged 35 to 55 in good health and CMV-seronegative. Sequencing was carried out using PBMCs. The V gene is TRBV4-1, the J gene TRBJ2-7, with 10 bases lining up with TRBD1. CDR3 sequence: CASSRDRGYYEQYF. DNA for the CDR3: TGCGCCAGCAGTCGGGACAGGGGATACTACGAGCAGTACTTC.